A single sample is the source of the 3 T cell receptor beta chains below, sequenced in a study of shared clonotypes between healthy human individuals. Generated by immunoSEQ multiplex PCR, the TCRdb table keeps only in-frame clones and is missing some. The data hold about 2.4 million clones, with 93% observed a single time. Sample: naive CD4+ T cells from PBMCs. Subset noted: CD45RA+ positively selected. Receptors originate from a young man in good health. Some clones in this sample may be carry-over from other donors' samples.

This sequence joins TRBV29-1 and TRBJ2-3, with TRBD1 matching over 7 bases. Germline V gene data show CDR1 as SQVTM and CDR2 as ANQGSEA. This CDR3 is built from 13 residues. Losses at the gene ends were 6 bases for V and 2 bases for J; bases not matched to a gene: 5. CDR3 bases: TGCAGCGTGGGGGACAGCCTCACAGATACGCAGTATTTT. This encodes CSVGDSLTDTQYF.

V usage is TRBV4-2 and J usage is TRBJ2-7; no reliable D call. The V and J ends lost 0 bases and 2 bases respectively, with 11 bases between them. Germline assignment: CDR1 LGHNA and CDR2 YNFKEQ. The CDR3 loop spans 15 amino acids. The CDR3 bases are TGTGCCAGCAGCCAAGATTCCCCAGGCACCTACGAGCAGTACTTC. It translates to CASSQDSPGTYEQYF.

The rearrangement links TRBV12-5 to TRBJ2-3; D ambiguous. V lost 4 bases to trimming and J lost 0 bases, with 8 bases between them. The CDR3 covers 14 residues. Germline V CDR1 and CDR2: LGHNT, FRNRAP. Written as DNA, the CDR3 is TGTGCTAGTGGTTCCACATATAGCACAGATACGCAGTATTTT. Its translation is CASGSTYSTDTQYF.